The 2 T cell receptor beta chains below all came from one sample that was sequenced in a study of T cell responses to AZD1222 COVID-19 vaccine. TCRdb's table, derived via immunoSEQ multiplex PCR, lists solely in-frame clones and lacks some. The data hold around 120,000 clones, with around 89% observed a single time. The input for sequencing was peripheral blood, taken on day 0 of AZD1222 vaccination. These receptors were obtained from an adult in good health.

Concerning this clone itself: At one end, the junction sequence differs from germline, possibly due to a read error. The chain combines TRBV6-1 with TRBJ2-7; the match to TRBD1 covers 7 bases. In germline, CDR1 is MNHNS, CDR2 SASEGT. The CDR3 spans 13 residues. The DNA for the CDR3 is TGTGCCAGCAGGGAAGGGACAGTATACGAGCAGTACTTC. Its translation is CASREGTVYEQYF.

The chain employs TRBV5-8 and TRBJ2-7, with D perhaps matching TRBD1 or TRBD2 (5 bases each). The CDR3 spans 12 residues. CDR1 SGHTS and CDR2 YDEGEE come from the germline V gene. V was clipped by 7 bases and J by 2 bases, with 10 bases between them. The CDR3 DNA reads TGTGCCAGCGGGACCGAGGCCTACGAGCAGTACTTC. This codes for CASGTEAYEQYF.